Described below is a single T cell receptor beta chain sequence and its context. This clone occurred a few times. It lacks a known antigen. No base quality information exists; no much larger clone differs at one position. The data belong to a study of blood T cell repertoires in COVID-19 (dated by TCRdb to 2018 to 2020). Study-level background: Collaborator samples came from the United States, Italy and Spain and covered acute and convalescent phases of COVID-19. Deeply sampled blood TCRbeta repertoires from subjects exposed to, actively infected with, or recovered from COVID-19 were included in the dataset. The sample metadata nearly always contained a de-identified subject ID, COVID-19 status, age in years and sex. The repertoires were made available in a free public database intended to serve as a resource for research on the immune response to SARS-CoV-2. Where HLA class I and class II types were available, the types were taken from metadata supplied by the sample provider, not from assay-based typing. Samples came from the ongoing ImmuneRACE study (first 160 participants) plus 1,254 subjects from 6 global collaborators. The material from the prospective study consisted of cDNA or gDNA derived from T cells, B-cell-depleted T cells, or PBMCs.

What the authors observed across the whole study: The quantity of clinical and demographic metadata differed by source and by participant and was supplied without curation.

Measured from the cysteine to the phenylalanine, the CDR3 is 14 residues long. Of all the DNA, just the CDR3 is kept, 42 bases in frame from base 1. CDR1 and CDR2 (SGHVS, FNYEAQ) derive from the germline V gene. The junction shows trimming of 5 bases on V and 2 bases on J, plus 13 bases between the germline ends. One collaborating source in Seattle enrolled patients while the patients were actively infected and followed the patients over time throughout the course of disease. Each collaborating institution followed its own protocols to collect whole blood in K2EDTA tubes. Collaborator samples were shipped for TCRbeta analysis as frozen whole blood, isolated PBMCs, or DNA extracted from either sample type. The immunoSEQ Assay, a bias-controlled multiplex PCR, was used to amplify TCRbeta CDR3 regions from genomic DNA. The authors' analysis ran thus. Within the assay, amplification of reference gene primers was used to estimate how many nucleated cells each sample contained. Sequence reads were collapsed and filtered to measure the absolute abundance of every unique TCRbeta CDR3 rearrangement. For each sample, productive Simpson clonality was calculated by taking the square root of Simpson's diversity index across productive rearrangements. TCRdb took this table from immuneACCESS and kept in-frame rearrangements with V and J called. Such tables lack part of the clones; where checked against another copy, unresolved V genes explain under half of the gap, and the rest is unexplained. For V, J and clone size, that table is used; D and trimming come from the DNA. Present in this sample are around 52,000 clones, about 90% of which were seen just once. Of the sample, roughly a fifth is held by the ten largest clones.

Recombination linked TRBV7-6 to TRBJ2-7; the best D guess is TRBD2, with 5 bases matching. Sequencing input: peripheral blood. This sequence was found in a woman of 80 years or more with COVID-19, enrolled during active disease. This receptor carries the CDR3 CASSPREGAYEQYF. The nucleotide sequence reads TGTGCCAGCAGCCCCCGAGAGGGTGCCTACGAGCAGTACTTC.